A selection of T cell receptor beta chains follows, all from one sample in a study of blood T cells in healthy people across ages. TCRdb processed the 5' RACE reads anew with MiXCR; each CDR3 protein has one entry. In the table there are roughly 800,000 distinct CDR3 sequences, 25% of which are singletons. The same specimen was also included in a second study, on T cells of mothers and their children.

Sequencing was carried out using blood. The receptors stem from a boy between 10 and 17 years old in good health. The CDR3 runs from the conserved cysteine through the conserved F or W. The order of the fields is CDR3 DNA, CDR3 protein, V gene, D gene, clone size, J gene. The D gene is left open where the match is weak. For some rows the clone size is stated as once, few or many, or as a class when expanded; others skip it.

TGTGCCAGCAGCCAGCCCACCGGGACAAACGAACACTCCGGGGAGCTGTTTTTT,CASSQPTGTNEHSGELFF,TRBV4-2,NA,NA,TRBJ2-2
TGTGCCAGCAGTTTAGGTGACTCACTAGGGGCCAAAAACATTCAGTACTTC,CASSLGDSLGAKNIQYF,TRBV28,NA,NA,TRBJ2-4
TGTGCCAGCAGAGCCAAGAGCGGGGACGGGGAAAAACTGTTTTTT,CASRAKSGDGEKLFF,TRBV7-2,NA,NA,TRBJ1-4
TGTGCCAGCAGCTTAGGAGGAGGGGCCTACGAGCAGTACTTC,CASSLGGGAYEQYF,TRBV11-2,NA,NA,TRBJ2-7
TGCAGTGCTAGAGGACCGGTCGATGAGCAGTTCTTC,CSARGPVDEQFF,TRBV20-1,NA,NA,TRBJ2-1
TGTGCCAGCAGTTACGGGGTCATCAGTGGCTCCTACGAGCAGTACTTC,CASSYGVISGSYEQYF,TRBV6-6,NA,NA,TRBJ2-7
TGCAGCGTGACCGGACAGGGAGAGAGTTACGAGCAGTACTTC,CSVTGQGESYEQYF,TRBV29-1,TRBD1,NA,TRBJ2-7
TGTGCCAGCAGCTTATCAGGGTCTCGGGGACTGGGTTACGGCTACACCTTC,CASSLSGSRGLGYGYTF,TRBV7-9,NA,NA,TRBJ1-2
TGTGCCAGCAGTCCCCGGACTAGCGGGGGCCGTGGTACGCAGTATTTT,CASSPRTSGGRGTQYF,TRBV6-2/TRBV6-3,TRBD2,few,TRBJ2-3
TGCAGTGCTAGAGTTAGCAGGAGCTCCTACAATGAGCAGTTCTTC,CSARVSRSSYNEQFF,TRBV20-1,NA,NA,TRBJ2-1
TGCGCCAGCAGCTCGGACAGTTTCTATGGCTACACCTTC,CASSSDSFYGYTF,TRBV5-1,NA,NA,TRBJ1-2
TGCAGCGTTATCATCCGGGACAGGGCTTACGAGCAGTACTTC,CSVIIRDRAYEQYF,TRBV29-1,TRBD1,NA,TRBJ2-7
TGTGCCAGCAGCCAAAGAGGGACAGGTGGAGGCCTGAACACTGAAGCTTTCTTT,CASSQRGTGGGLNTEAFF,TRBV3-1,TRBD1,NA,TRBJ1-1
TGTGCCAGCAGGAAAGGGTTGCCAAACATTCAGTACTTC,CASRKGLPNIQYF,TRBV28,NA,once,TRBJ2-4
TGCGCCAGCAGCCCATACCTAGACTCCCCTGGGGATACGCAGTATTTT,CASSPYLDSPGDTQYF,TRBV4-3,NA,NA,TRBJ2-3
TGCAGTGCTAGAGATCTATCCCCCGGACCTACAAACATTCAGTACTTC,CSARDLSPGPTNIQYF,TRBV20-1,NA,few,TRBJ2-4
TGTGCCACCAGCAGAGATAGGGCGGAAAACATTCAGTACTTC,CATSRDRAENIQYF,TRBV15,NA,few,TRBJ2-4
TGTGCCAGCAGCCAAGATTGGCGGGGGGCCCTTTACGAGCAGTACTTC,CASSQDWRGALYEQYF,TRBV3-1,TRBD2,NA,TRBJ2-7
TGTGCCACCGGGGACGAGTACACTGAAGCTTTCTTT,CATGDEYTEAFF,TRBV15,NA,NA,TRBJ1-1
TGTGCCAGCGGAGGAAAGAACACTGAAGCTTTCTTT,CASGGKNTEAFF,TRBV5-4,NA,NA,TRBJ1-1
TGTGCCAGCAGCTTAACACAGTTCTACGAGCAGTACTTC,CASSLTQFYEQYF,TRBV7-3,NA,NA,TRBJ2-7
TGCAGTGCTAGAGGCGGACAGGTCTACGAGCAGTACTTC,CSARGGQVYEQYF,TRBV20-1,TRBD1,NA,TRBJ2-7
TGTGCCAGCAGTTTGCAAGCTCAAGAGACCCAGTACTTC,CASSLQAQETQYF,TRBV27,NA,many,TRBJ2-5
TGTGCCAGCAGCTTGGCGGCTAGAACCCTGGCCGAGACCCAGTACTTC,CASSLAARTLAETQYF,TRBV5-6,NA,NA,TRBJ2-5
TGTGCCAGCAGTATCCGGCCCCAGGCAACTAATGAAAAACTGTTTTTT,CASSIRPQATNEKLFF,TRBV27,NA,few,TRBJ1-4
TGTGCCAGCAGTCAAAGGGCCGCCGGGACCCAGTACTTC,CASSQRAAGTQYF,TRBV27,NA,NA,TRBJ2-5
TGTGCCAGCAGTTCCCAATATCCCTACGAGCAGTACTTC,CASSSQYPYEQYF,TRBV27,NA,few,TRBJ2-7
TGTGCCAGCTCACCGATGGTAGCGGGGGGGCAGTTGAGCTACAATGAGCAGCTCTTC,CASSPMVAGGQLSYNEQLF,TRBV18,TRBD2,few,TRBJ2-1
TGCAGCGTTGAGAGGGGACTAGCAGGTGGGGATGAGCAGTTCTTC,CSVERGLAGGDEQFF,TRBV29-1,TRBD2,NA,TRBJ2-1
TGTGCCAGCAGCGTAGGGGGGGTGGAGTGGGCCAATGAGCAGTTCTTC,CASSVGGVEWANEQFF,TRBV9,NA,NA,TRBJ2-1
TGTGCCAGCAGTGAAGCCCCATCCTACGAGCAGTACTTC,CASSEAPSYEQYF,TRBV2,NA,NA,TRBJ2-7
TGTGCCAGCAGTTCTGATAGGATGACCCTCCACTTT,CASSSDRMTLHF,TRBV6-5,NA,few,TRBJ1-6
TGTGCCAGCAGCCCGAGGAAGGGAAACACTGAAGCTTTCTTT,CASSPRKGNTEAFF,TRBV7-2,NA,NA,TRBJ1-1
TGTGCCAGCAGCCAAGATTTTAGATATAACACTGAAGCTTTCTTT,CASSQDFRYNTEAFF,TRBV3-1,NA,NA,TRBJ1-1
TGCAGTGCTACGCCACAGACCCACCAAGAGACCCAGTACTTC,CSATPQTHQETQYF,TRBV20-1,NA,NA,TRBJ2-5
TGCGCCAGCAGCCGAGGAACTAGTACGGTCGGGCAGTACTTC,CASSRGTSTVGQYF,TRBV5-1,NA,few,TRBJ2-7
TGCAGTGCTAGAAAGTACAGGGTGGAGGAGACCCAGTACTTC,CSARKYRVEETQYF,TRBV20-1,NA,few,TRBJ2-5
TGTGCCAGCAGCTTACATATGGGACAAGGAGGACAAGAGACTCAGTACTTC,CASSLHMGQGGQETQYF,TRBV7-9,NA,few,TRBJ2-5
TGTGCCAGCAGTAGCCGACAGCTGAACACTGAAGCTTTCTTT,CASSSRQLNTEAFF,TRBV6-6,NA,NA,TRBJ1-1
TGTGCCAGGAGGGGGTCAGATGAGCAGTTCTTC,CARRGSDEQFF,TRBV2,NA,few,TRBJ2-1
TGTGCCAGCAGCCGAAGGGGGAGCCAAAAGACCCAGTACTTC,CASSRRGSQKTQYF,TRBV12-3/TRBV12-4,NA,NA,TRBJ2-5
TGTGCCAGCAGCTTGCCAGGGGCTAGCACAGATACGCAGTATTTT,CASSLPGASTDTQYF,TRBV7-2,NA,once,TRBJ2-3
TGCGCCAGCAGCTGGGAAACAGGGGGCTGGGAGACCCAGTACTTC,CASSWETGGWETQYF,TRBV5-1,TRBD1,few,TRBJ2-5
TGCGCCCGACCGCAGGGGGGCACAGATACGCAGTATTTT,CARPQGGTDTQYF,TRBV5-1,TRBD1,NA,TRBJ2-3
TGTGCCAGTAAGAGGAAGGGGGTTGATACGCAGTATTTT,CASKRKGVDTQYF,TRBV19,NA,NA,TRBJ2-3
TGTGCCACCAGCAGCAAACCGGGATCGGGGGACGAGCAGTACTTC,CATSSKPGSGDEQYF,TRBV15,NA,NA,TRBJ2-7
TGCAGCGTTGACGGGTACAATGAGCAGTTCTTC,CSVDGYNEQFF,TRBV29-1,NA,NA,TRBJ2-1
TGTGCCAGCAGCTTGGCCCCGAGGGGGGGGGAGGATGGCTACACCTTC,CASSLAPRGGEDGYTF,TRBV5-5,NA,few,TRBJ1-2
TGCAGCGTTGAGCAGTTCCATTCCATCACCGGGACTAGCGACAATGAGCAGTTCTTC,CSVEQFHSITGTSDNEQFF,TRBV29-1,TRBD2,few,TRBJ2-1
TGTGCCAGCAGCTCGACAAAGTGGGGGAGCACAGATACGCAGTATTTT,CASSSTKWGSTDTQYF,TRBV7-2,NA,few,TRBJ2-3
TGCGCCAGCAGCTTACTTGCGGCGGGAATGGGGCCCTACGAGCAGTACTTC,CASSLLAAGMGPYEQYF,TRBV5-1,NA,few,TRBJ2-7
TGTGCCAGCAGCGGGGGTCACAACTCGCAATCAACTAATGAAAAACTGTTTTTT,CASSGGHNSQSTNEKLFF,TRBV9,NA,many,TRBJ1-4
TGCGCCAGCAGCGGTCCCGGGACAGGGGGCGCTGGGTTCTACGAGCAGTACTTC,CASSGPGTGGAGFYEQYF,TRBV5-1,TRBD1,NA,TRBJ2-7
TGCAGTGCTGAGTTATCTGGCAATGAGCAGTTCTTC,CSAELSGNEQFF,TRBV20-1,NA,NA,TRBJ2-1
TGTGCCAGCAGCCCGGTTGGGCGGCACGAGGAGCTGTTTTTT,CASSPVGRHEELFF,TRBV7-6,NA,NA,TRBJ2-2
TGTGCCAGCCAAATAGGGGGGAGTCAGCCCCAGCATTTT,CASQIGGSQPQHF,TRBV2,NA,NA,TRBJ1-5
TGTGCCAGCAGCTTAGGCAGGGCCCGCACCGGGGAGCTGTTTTTT,CASSLGRARTGELFF,TRBV6-5,NA,NA,TRBJ2-2